The 6 T cell receptor beta chains listed next were all sequenced from one sample in a study of shared clonotypes between healthy human individuals. The assay was immunoSEQ multiplex PCR, and TCRdb's table has in-frame clones only and misses some. Among roughly 2,300,000 clones listed, around 93% were seen once. Specimen: naive CD4+ T cells from PBMCs. As for subset: CD45RA+ positively selected. The receptors were gathered from a man aged 18 to 29 in good health. Some clones in this sample may be carry-over from other donors' samples.

J is TRBJ2-2 and V is TRBV10-1; the match to TRBD2 covers 8 bases. CDR1 is WNHNN and CDR2 is SYGVQD in the germline V gene (reference sequence). V lost 3 bases to trimming and J lost 6 bases; unmatched junction nucleotides: 6. CDR3 length equals 15 residues. The CDR3 coding sequence is TGCGCCAGCAGTGATGTGGCGGGAGGCCCCGGGGAGCTGTTTTTT. It specifies CASSDVAGGPGELFF.

V usage is TRBV4-1 and J usage is TRBJ2-6; TRBD1 agrees at 9 bases. The CDR3 length is 19 residues. Trimming took 0 bases from V and 2 from J; bases not matched to a gene: 8. Germline CDR1 reads MGHRA; CDR2 reads YSYEKL. DNA for the CDR3: TGCGCCAGCAGCCAAGACCGGGACAGGGTTTCGGCTGGGGCCAACGTCCTGACTTTC. It codes for CASSQDRDRVSAGANVLTF.

The chain recombines TRBV5-5 with TRBJ1-3; D unclear. The CDR3 spans 16 residues. The germline CDR1 and CDR2 sequences are SGHKS and YYEKEE (reference sequence). Trimming pared 0 bases from V and 4 bases from J, leaving 14 bases between. The chain's CDR3 is CASSLGVLSGGNTIYF. DNA of the CDR3: TGTGCCAGCAGCTTGGGGGTTCTCTCCGGCGGAAACACCATATATTTT.

The chain joins TRBV5-1 to TRBJ1-4; D is unresolved. Germline CDR1 reads SGHRS; CDR2 reads YFSETQ. The CDR3 is made up of 13 amino acids. Trimming took off 4 bases at V and 3 bases at J, with 7 bases between the two ends. In DNA, the CDR3 is TGCGCCAGCAGCGTGGGAGCTAATGAAAAACTGTTTTTT. Protein sequence: CASSVGANEKLFF. The full variable domain, with the rest looked up from reference TRBV5-1 and TRBJ1-4, is KAGVTQTPRYLIKTRGQQVTLSCSPISGHRSVSWYQQTPGQGLQFLFEYFSETQRNKGNFPGRFSGRQFSNSRSEMNVSTLELGDSALYLCASSVGANEKLFFGSGTQLSVL.

The gene calls are TRBV11-1 and TRBJ1-1, with no clear D. The CDR3 has 16 amino acids. The germline CDR1 and CDR2 sequences are SGHAT and FQDESV (reference sequence). V was pared by 5 bases and J by 1 base, with 17 bases between. In nucleotides, the CDR3 is TGTGCCAGCAGCCGGTGGAGGGTTAGTCAGAACACTGAAGCTTTCTTT. Residues: CASSRWRVSQNTEAFF.

The chain couples TRBV11-3 to TRBJ2-1; 10 bases are a match to TRBD2. This CDR3 is built from 17 residues. Trimming removed 4 bases from V and 4 bases from J; junction bases left unmatched: 10. Germline V gives CDR1 SGHNT, CDR2 YENEEA. The chain's CDR3 is CASSSSLGLAAYNEQFF. Here the CDR3 DNA reads TGTGCCAGCAGCTCAAGCCTCGGACTAGCGGCTTACAATGAGCAGTTCTTC.